The next 12 T cell receptor beta chains were all read from a single sample in a study of blood T cell repertoires in COVID-19. The method was immunoSEQ multiplex PCR; TCRdb's version includes in-frame clones alone and lacks a portion of them. The data contain hundreds of thousands of clones, 75% to 90% of them seen just once; the ten biggest clones take up around 4%. The specimen sequenced was PBMCs or T cells enriched from blood (not recorded which). Every receptor here comes from a woman aged 25-40 years who had been exposed to COVID-19.

J is TRBJ1-6 and V is TRBV7-8; D is unclear. The germline gives CDR1 SGHVS, CDR2 FQNEAQ. Trimming took off 4 bases at V and 9 bases at J, with 16 bases between the two ends. The CDR3 is 15 amino acids. The DNA for the CDR3 is TGTGCCAGCAGCTCCCCCGAGCTACTCGTTTCACCCCTCCACTTT. Translation: CASSSPELLVSPLHF.

The CDR3 loop is CATSDSQGARNIQYF. The CDR3 DNA follows: TGTGCCACCAGTGATTCTCAGGGGGCAAGAAACATTCAGTACTTC. V gene TRBV24-1 combines with J gene TRBJ2-4, with 8 nucleotides matching TRBD1. The CDR3 covers 15 residues. Looked up from germline, CDR1 is KGHDR and CDR2 is SFDVKD. V lost 2 bases, J lost 6 bases, and 5 bases stayed unmatched.

The chain is built from TRBV6-4 and TRBJ1-6; 7 nucleotides match TRBD1. The CDR3 extends over 14 amino acids. The V gene end was trimmed by 3 bases and the J gene end by 7 bases; junction bases not matched to a gene: 3. Germline V gene sequence: CDR1 MRHNA, CDR2 SNTAGT. CDR3 sequence (DNA): TGTGCCAGCAGTGAGACAGGGAGGAATTCACCCCTCCACTTT. Translating it yields CASSETGRNSPLHF.

V is TRBV19 and J is TRBJ1-5; TRBD1 aligns across 12 bases. Germline V gene sequence: CDR1 LNHDA, CDR2 SQIVND (reference sequence). Trimming took 0 bases from V and 3 from J; bases not matched to a gene: 6. The CDR3 spans 18 residues. CDR3 in DNA: TGTGCCAGTAGTATAGAGGGACAGGGGGCAAGATACAATCAGCCCCAGCATTTT. Its translation is CASSIEGQGARYNQPQHF.

V is TRBV20-1 and J is TRBJ1-5, with no clear D. CDR1 is DFQATT, CDR2 SNEGSKA, per germline (reference sequence). CDR3 length equals 17 residues. The V end was cut by 3 bases, the J end by 2 bases, with 20 bases between. The CDR3 spells CSASAPYVRAGNQPQHF. CDR3 nucleotides: TGCAGTGCTAGTGCTCCGTACGTAAGAGCGGGCAATCAGCCCCAGCATTTT.

This sequence joins TRBV6-5 and TRBJ1-1; D perhaps matches TRBD1 (6 bases). V was pared by 7 bases and J by 2 bases, with 14 bases between. Per germline, CDR1 MNHEY and CDR2 SVGAGI. CDR3 size: 14 residues. CDR3 DNA: TGTGCCAGCACCCAACTGACAGGTAACACTGAAGCTTTCTTT. Its translation is CASTQLTGNTEAFF.

There are a few counts of this clone. The rearrangement links TRBV3-1 (or the pseudogene TRBV3-2) to TRBJ2-1, with 12 bases aligning to TRBD2. The junction had 9 bases not matched to a gene; V was cut back by 6 bases and J by 9 bases. The CDR3 extends over 15 amino acids. Per the germline V gene, CDR1 is LGHDT and CDR2 is YNNKEL (reference sequence). CDR3 nucleotide sequence: TGTGCCAGCAGTTTAAGACTAGCGGGGGAAGGTGAGCAGTTCTTC. Protein sequence: CASSLRLAGEGEQFF.

The chain is built from TRBV5-1 and TRBJ2-7, with 10 bases aligning to TRBD1. This CDR3 has 17 amino acids. The trim removed 5 bases at V and 2 bases at J, leaving 13 bases unmatched. Germline CDR1 is SGHRS and CDR2 is YFSETQ. CDR3 in DNA: TGCGCCAGCAGAGAGTGGGGGTCGGGACAGGGGACCTACGAGCAGTACTTC. It specifies CASREWGSGQGTYEQYF.

The rearrangement uses TRBV19 and TRBJ1-4; D gene ambiguous. Trimming cost V 7 bases and J 3 bases, with 12 bases left between them. Germline V gives CDR1 LNHDA, CDR2 SQIVND (reference sequence). CDR3 size: 14 residues. CDR3 sequence (DNA): TGTGCCAGTAAGCGGGGATCGGCTAATGAAAAACTGTTTTTT. It codes for CASKRGSANEKLFF.

V gene TRBV19 combines with J gene TRBJ1-5; D might be TRBD1 (6 bases). The V gene's germline CDR1 is LNHDA and CDR2 SQIVND (reference sequence). The CDR3 has 15 residues. With 5 bases removed from V and 5 bases from J, the gap between germline ends came to 16 bases. The CDR3 protein is CASSPNRDPYQPQHF. The CDR3 region has the DNA TGTGCCAGTAGTCCCAACAGGGACCCTTATCAGCCCCAGCATTTT.

V usage is TRBV19 and J usage is TRBJ1-1; the D is unclear. V gave up 3 bases and J gave up 5 bases, with 13 bases separating them. The CDR3 has 14 residues. Looked up from germline, CDR1 is LNHDA and CDR2 is SQIVND (reference sequence). The CDR3, as DNA: TGTGCCAGTAGTATGGGATTTTCGGGAACTGAAGCTTTCTTT. It is translated as CASSMGFSGTEAFF.

V usage is TRBV27 and J usage is TRBJ2-7, with D possibly matching TRBD2 (6 bases). Trimming took off 5 bases at V and 6 bases at J, with 14 bases between the two ends. The germline CDR1 and CDR2 sequences are MNHEY and SMNVEV (reference sequence). This CDR3 region has 13 residues. CDR3 coding DNA: TGTGCCAGCAGTCCCGGCTTGGGGGGCGAGCAGTACTTC. Protein product: CASSPGLGGEQYF.